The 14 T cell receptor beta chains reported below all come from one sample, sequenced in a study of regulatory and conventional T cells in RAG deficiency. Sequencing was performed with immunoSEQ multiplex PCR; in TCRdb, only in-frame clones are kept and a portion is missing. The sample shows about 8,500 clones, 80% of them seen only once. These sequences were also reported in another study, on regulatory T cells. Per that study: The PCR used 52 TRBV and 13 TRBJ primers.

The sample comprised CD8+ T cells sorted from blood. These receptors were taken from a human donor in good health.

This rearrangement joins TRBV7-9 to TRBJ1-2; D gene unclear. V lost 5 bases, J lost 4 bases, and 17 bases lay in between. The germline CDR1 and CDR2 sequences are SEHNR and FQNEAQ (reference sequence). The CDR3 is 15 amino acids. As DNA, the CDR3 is TGTGCCAGCAGCGTCTCGGCTGCGGCGGGCTATGGCTACACCTTC. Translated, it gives CASSVSAAAGYGYTF.

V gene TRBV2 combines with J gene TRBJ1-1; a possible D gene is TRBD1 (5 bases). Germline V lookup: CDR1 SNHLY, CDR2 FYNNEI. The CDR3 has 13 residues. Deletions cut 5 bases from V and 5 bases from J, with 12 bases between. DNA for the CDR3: TGTGCCAGCAGTCCCTTCCAGGGAACTGAAGCTTTCTTT. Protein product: CASSPFQGTEAFF.

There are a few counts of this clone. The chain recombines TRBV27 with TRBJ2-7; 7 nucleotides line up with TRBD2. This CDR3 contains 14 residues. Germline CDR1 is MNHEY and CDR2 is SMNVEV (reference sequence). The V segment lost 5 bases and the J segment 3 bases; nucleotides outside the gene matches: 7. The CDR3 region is CASSPTSAYYEQYF. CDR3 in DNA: TGTGCCAGCAGTCCAACTAGCGCGTACTACGAGCAGTACTTC.

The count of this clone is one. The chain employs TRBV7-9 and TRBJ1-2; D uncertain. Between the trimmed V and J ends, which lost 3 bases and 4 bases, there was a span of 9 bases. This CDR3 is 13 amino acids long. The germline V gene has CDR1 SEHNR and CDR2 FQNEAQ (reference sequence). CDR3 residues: CASSFDTSYGYTF. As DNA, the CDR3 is TGTGCCAGCAGCTTCGACACCTCCTATGGCTACACCTTC.

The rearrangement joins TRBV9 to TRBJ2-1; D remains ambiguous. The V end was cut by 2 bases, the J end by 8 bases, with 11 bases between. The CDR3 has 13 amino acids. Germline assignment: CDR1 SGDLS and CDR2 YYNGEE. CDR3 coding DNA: TGTGCCAGCAGCGTTCGCCAAAAGGATGAGCAGTTCTTC. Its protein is CASSVRQKDEQFF. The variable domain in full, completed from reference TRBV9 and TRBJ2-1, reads DSGVTQTPKHLITATGQRVTLRCSPRSGDLSVYWYQQSLDQGLQFLIQYYNGEERAKGNILERFSAQQFPDLHSELNLSSLELGDSALYFCASSVRQKDEQFFGPGTRLTVL.

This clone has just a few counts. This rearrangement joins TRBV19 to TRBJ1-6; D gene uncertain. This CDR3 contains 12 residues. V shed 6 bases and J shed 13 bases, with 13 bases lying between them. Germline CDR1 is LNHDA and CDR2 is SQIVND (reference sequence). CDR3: CASSQVQAPLHF. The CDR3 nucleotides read TGTGCCAGTAGCCAAGTCCAGGCCCCCCTCCACTTT.

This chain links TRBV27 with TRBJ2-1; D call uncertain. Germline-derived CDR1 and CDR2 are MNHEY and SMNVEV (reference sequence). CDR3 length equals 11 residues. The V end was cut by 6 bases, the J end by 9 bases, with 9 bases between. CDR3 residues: CASRDIVEQFF. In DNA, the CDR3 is TGTGCCAGCAGGGATATCGTTGAGCAGTTCTTC.

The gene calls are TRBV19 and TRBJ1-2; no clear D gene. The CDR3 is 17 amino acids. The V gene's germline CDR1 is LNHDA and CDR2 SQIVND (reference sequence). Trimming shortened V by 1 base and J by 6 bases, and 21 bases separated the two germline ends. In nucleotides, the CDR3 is TGTGCCAGTAGTATAGCCCCCCGGGGTTTCCCGAATAATGGCTACACCTTC. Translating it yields CASSIAPRGFPNNGYTF.

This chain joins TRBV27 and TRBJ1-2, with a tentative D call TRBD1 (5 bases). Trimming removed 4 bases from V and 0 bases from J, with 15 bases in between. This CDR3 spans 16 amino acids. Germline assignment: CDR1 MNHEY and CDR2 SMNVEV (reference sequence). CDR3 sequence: CASSYSGGLANYGYTF. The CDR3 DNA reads TGTGCCAGCAGTTACAGTGGGGGATTAGCTAACTATGGCTACACCTTC.

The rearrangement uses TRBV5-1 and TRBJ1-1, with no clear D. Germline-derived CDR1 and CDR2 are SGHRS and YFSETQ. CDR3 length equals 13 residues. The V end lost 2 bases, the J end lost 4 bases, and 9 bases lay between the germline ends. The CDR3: CASSFQPSTEAFF. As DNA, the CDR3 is TGCGCCAGCAGCTTTCAACCAAGCACTGAAGCTTTCTTT. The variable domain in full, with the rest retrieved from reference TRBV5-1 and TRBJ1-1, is KAGVTQTPRYLIKTRGQQVTLSCSPISGHRSVSWYQQTPGQGLQFLFEYFSETQRNKGNFPGRFSGRQFSNSRSEMNVSTLELGDSALYLCASSFQPSTEAFFGQGTRLTVV.

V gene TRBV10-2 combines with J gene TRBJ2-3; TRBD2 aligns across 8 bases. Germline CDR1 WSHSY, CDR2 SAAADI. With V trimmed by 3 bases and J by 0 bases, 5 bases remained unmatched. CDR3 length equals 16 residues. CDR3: CASSDSASGSTDTQYF. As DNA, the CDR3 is TGCGCCAGCAGTGATTCGGCTAGCGGGAGCACAGATACGCAGTATTTT.

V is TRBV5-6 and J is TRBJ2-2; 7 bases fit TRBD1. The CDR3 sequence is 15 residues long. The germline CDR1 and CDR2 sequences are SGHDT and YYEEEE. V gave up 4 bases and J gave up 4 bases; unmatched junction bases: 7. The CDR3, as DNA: TGTGCCAGCAGCGAAGAAGGGGGCCGCACCGGGGAGCTGTTTTTT. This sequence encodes CASSEEGGRTGELFF.

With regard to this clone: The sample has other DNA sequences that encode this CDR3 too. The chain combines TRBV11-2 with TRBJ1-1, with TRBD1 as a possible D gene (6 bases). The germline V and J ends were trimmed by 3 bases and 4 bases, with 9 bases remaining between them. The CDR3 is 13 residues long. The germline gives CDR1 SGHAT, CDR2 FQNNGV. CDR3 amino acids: CASSLGGLTEAFF. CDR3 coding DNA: TGTGCCAGCAGCTTGGGGGGGCTCACTGAAGCTTTCTTT.

CDR3 nucleotides: TGTGCCAGTAGTATACTCAGCTCCTACAATGAGCAGTTCTTC. It specifies CASSILSSYNEQFF. V gene TRBV19 combines with J gene TRBJ2-1, with D unresolved. CDR1 is LNHDA and CDR2 is SQIVND in the germline V gene (reference sequence). V was trimmed by 2 bases and J by 0 bases, leaving 5 bases between them. The length of the CDR3 is 14 residues.